This TCR beta chain was documented in a study of blood T cells in healthy people across ages. A note on this clonotype: The antigen remains unidentified.

General study findings and limits: Diversity estimates from one million T cells were considered underestimates. With age, beta diversity per million T cells declined roughly linearly, significantly by approximately 40. Diversity was higher, and naive CD4+ cells more numerous, in long-lived donors than in aged donors.

The V end lost 5 bases, the J end lost 5 bases, and 16 bases lay between the germline ends. Germline V CDR1 and CDR2: SGHTA, FQGNSA. The CDR3 is 14 residues long. All donors came from Russia, were Caucasian and healthy, and spanned ages roughly 6 to 95. The second PCR ran roughly 6 to 11 cycles with a sample-barcoded 5' primer and J-beta primers. TCRdb re-called the 5' RACE reads through MiXCR, storing one row per CDR3 protein. The repertoire holds 1.5 million to 2 million distinct CDR3 sequences, with about 28% as singletons. The genes are TRBV7-2 and TRBJ2-7; D call uncertain. The sequence was obtained from a woman aged 25-40 years in good health. Material for sequencing was blood. The CDR3 DNA reads TGTGCCAGCAGCCAGCTTAGAAGTGTCCACGAGCAGTACTTC. Translation: CASSQLRSVHEQYF.